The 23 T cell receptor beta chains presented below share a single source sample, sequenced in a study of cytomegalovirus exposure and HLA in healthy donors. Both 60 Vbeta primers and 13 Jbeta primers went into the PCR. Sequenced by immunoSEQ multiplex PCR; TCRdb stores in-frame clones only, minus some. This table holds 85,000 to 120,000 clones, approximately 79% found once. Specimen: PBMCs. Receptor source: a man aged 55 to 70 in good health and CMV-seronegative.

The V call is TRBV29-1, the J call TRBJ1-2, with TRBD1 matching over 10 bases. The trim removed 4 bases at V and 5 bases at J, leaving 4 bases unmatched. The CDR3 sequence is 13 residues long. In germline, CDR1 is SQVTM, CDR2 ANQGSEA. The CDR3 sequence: CSVGPGQGYGYTF. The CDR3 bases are TGCAGCGTTGGACCGGGACAGGGGTATGGCTACACCTTC.

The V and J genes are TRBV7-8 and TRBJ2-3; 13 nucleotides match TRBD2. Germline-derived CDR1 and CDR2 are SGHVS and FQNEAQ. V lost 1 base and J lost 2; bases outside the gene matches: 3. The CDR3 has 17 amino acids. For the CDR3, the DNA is TGTGCCAGCAGCTTAGAGACTAGCGGGGGGCTCACAGATACGCAGTATTTT. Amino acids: CASSLETSGGLTDTQYF.

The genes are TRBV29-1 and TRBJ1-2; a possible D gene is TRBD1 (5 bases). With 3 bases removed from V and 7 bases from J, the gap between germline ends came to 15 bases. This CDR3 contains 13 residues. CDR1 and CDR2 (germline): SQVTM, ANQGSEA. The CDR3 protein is CSVDGGTGSGYTF. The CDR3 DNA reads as TGCAGCGTTGACGGAGGGACTGGGTCTGGCTACACCTTC.

As DNA, the CDR3 is TGTGCCAGCAGCCCACCGGGACAGGGGACATATAGCAATCAGCCCCAGCATTTT. The encoded protein is CASSPPGQGTYSNQPQHF. The chain has TRBV7-9 and TRBJ1-5, with 10 bases lining up with TRBD1. The CDR3 extends over 18 amino acids. Per germline, CDR1 SEHNR and CDR2 FQNEAQ (reference sequence). Trimming took 5 bases from V and 0 from J; bases not matched to a gene: 10.

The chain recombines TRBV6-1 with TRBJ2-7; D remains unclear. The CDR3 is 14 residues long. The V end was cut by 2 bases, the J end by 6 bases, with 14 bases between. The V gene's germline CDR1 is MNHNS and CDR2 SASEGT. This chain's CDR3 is CASSELAALGEQYV. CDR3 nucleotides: TGTGCCAGCAGTGAACTGGCAGCCCTAGGCGAGCAGTACGTC.

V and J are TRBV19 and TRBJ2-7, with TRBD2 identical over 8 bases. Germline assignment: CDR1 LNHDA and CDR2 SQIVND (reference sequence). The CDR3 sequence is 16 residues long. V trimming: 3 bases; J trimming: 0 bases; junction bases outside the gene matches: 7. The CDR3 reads CASSMGPAGASYEQYF. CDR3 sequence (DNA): TGTGCCAGTAGTATGGGGCCAGCGGGGGCCTCCTACGAGCAGTACTTC.

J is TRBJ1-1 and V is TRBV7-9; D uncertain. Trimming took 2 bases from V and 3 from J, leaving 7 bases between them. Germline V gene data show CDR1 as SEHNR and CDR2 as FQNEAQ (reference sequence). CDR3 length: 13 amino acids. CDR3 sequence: CASSLNSDTEAFF. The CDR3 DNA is TGTGCCAGCAGCTTAAATTCAGACACTGAAGCTTTCTTT.

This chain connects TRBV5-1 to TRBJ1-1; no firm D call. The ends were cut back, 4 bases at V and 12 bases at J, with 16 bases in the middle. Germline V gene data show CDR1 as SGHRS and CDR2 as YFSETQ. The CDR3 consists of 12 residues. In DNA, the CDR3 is TGCGCCAGCAGCCTCCCTGTATGCGAGTCTTTCTTT. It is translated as CASSLPVCESFF.

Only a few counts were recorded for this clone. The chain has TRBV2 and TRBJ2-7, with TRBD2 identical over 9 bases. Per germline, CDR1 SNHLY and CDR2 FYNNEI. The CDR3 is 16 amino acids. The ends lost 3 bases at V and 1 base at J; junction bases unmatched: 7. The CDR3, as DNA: TGTGCCAGCAGTGAGGGGCGGGGGGGCCGATCCTACGAGCAGTACGTC. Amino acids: CASSEGRGGRSYEQYV.

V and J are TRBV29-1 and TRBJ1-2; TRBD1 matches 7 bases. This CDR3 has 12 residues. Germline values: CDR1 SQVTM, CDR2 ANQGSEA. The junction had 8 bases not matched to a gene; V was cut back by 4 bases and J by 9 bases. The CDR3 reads CSVVKGGASYTF. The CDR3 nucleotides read TGCAGCGTTGTCAAAGGGGGCGCGAGCTACACCTTC.

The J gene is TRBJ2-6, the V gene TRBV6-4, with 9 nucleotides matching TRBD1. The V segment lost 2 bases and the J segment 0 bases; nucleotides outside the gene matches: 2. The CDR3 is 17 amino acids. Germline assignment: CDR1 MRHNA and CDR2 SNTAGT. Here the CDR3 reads CASSDGGQGSGANVLTF. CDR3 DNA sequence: TGTGCCAGCAGTGACGGGGGACAGGGCTCTGGGGCCAACGTCCTGACTTTC.

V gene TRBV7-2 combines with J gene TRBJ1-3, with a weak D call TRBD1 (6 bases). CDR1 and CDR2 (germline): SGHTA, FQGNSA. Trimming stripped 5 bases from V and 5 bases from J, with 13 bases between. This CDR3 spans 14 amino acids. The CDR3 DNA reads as TGTGCCAGCAGCCAAGGGGGTTTTAGAAACACCATATATTTT. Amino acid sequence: CASSQGGFRNTIYF.

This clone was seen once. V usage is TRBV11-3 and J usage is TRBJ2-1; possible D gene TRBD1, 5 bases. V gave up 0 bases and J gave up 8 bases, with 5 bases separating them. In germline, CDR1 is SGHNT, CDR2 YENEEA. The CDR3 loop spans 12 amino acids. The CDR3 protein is CASSLDRDEQFF. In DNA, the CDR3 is TGTGCCAGCAGCTTAGACAGGGATGAGCAGTTCTTC. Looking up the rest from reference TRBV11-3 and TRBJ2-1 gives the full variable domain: EAGVVQSPRYKIIEKKQPVAFWCNPISGHNTLYWYLQNLGQGPELLIRYENEEAVDDSQLPKDRFSAERLKGVDSTLKIQPAELGDSAVYLCASSLDRDEQFFGPGTRLTVL.

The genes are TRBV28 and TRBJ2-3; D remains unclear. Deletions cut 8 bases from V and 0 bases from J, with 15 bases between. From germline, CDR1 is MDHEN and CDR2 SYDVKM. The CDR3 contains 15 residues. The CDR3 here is CASRRRSTSTDTQYF. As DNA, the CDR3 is TGTGCCAGCCGTCGGCGGTCCACCAGCACAGATACGCAGTATTTT.

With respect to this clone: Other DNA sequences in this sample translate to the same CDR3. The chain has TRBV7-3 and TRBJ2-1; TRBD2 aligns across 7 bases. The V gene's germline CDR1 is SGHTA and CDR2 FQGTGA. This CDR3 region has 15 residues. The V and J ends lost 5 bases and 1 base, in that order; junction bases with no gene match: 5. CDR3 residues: CASSEARGSYNEQFF. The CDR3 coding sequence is TGTGCCAGCAGCGAAGCGCGGGGGTCCTACAATGAGCAGTTCTTC. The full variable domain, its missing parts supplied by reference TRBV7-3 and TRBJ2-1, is GAGVSQTPSNKVTEKGKYVELRCDPISGHTALYWYRQSLGQGPEFLIYFQGTGAADDSGLPNDRFFAVRPEGSVSTLKIQRTERGDSAVYLCASSEARGSYNEQFFGPGTRLTVL.

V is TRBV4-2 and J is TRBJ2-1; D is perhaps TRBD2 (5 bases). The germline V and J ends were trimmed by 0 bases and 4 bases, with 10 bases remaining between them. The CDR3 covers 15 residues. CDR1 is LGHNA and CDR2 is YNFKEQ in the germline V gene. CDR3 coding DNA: TGTGCCAGCAGCCAAGATAGCGCCTCATACAATGAGCAGTTCTTC. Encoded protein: CASSQDSASYNEQFF.

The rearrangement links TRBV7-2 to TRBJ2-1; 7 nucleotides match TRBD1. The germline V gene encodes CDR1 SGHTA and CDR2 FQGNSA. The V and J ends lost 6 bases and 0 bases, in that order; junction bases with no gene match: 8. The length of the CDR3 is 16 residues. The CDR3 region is CASRYRGLGSYNEQFF. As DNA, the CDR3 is TGTGCCAGCAGGTACAGGGGTTTGGGCTCCTACAATGAGCAGTTCTTC.

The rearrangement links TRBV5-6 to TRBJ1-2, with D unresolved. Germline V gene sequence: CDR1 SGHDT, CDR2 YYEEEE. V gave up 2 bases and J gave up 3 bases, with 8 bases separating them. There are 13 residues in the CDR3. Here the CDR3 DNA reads TGTGCCAGCAGCTTTTTGGCCGACTATGGCTACACCTTC. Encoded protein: CASSFLADYGYTF.

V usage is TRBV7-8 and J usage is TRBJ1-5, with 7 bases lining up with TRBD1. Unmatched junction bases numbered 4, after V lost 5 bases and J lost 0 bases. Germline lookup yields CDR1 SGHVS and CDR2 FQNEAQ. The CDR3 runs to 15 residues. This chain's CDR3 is CASSRTGDSNQPQHF. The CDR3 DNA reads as TGTGCCAGCAGCCGGACAGGCGATAGCAATCAGCCCCAGCATTTT.

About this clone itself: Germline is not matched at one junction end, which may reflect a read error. CDR3 nucleotide sequence: TGCGCCAGCAGTCAAGGGCGAGACAGGGGGCCGTACAATGAGCAGTTCTTC. It codes for CASSQGRDRGPYNEQFF. The chain links TRBV4-3 to TRBJ2-1; TRBD1 matches 10 bases. Germline V gene sequence: CDR1 LGHNA, CDR2 YSLEER. The CDR3 contains 17 residues.

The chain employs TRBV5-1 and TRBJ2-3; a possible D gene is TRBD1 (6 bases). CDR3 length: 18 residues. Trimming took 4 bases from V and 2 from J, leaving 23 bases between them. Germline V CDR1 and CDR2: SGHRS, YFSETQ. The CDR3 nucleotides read TGCGCCAGCAGCCGGGAACCAGGGGTCGGTGAGACCACAGATACGCAGTATTTT. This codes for CASSREPGVGETTDTQYF.

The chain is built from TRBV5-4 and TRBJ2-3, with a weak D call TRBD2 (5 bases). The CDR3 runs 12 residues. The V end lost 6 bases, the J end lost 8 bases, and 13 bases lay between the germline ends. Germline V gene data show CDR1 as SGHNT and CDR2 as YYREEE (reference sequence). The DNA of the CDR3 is TGTGCCAGCACCCTCTCGGCGGGTACGCAGTATTTT. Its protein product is CASTLSAGTQYF.

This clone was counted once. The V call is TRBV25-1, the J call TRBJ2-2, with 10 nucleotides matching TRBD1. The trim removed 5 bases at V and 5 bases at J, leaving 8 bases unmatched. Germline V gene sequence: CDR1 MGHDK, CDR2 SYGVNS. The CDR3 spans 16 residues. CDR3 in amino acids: CASSYRQGARTGELFF. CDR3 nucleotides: TGTGCCAGCAGTTATCGACAGGGGGCTAGGACCGGGGAGCTGTTTTTT.